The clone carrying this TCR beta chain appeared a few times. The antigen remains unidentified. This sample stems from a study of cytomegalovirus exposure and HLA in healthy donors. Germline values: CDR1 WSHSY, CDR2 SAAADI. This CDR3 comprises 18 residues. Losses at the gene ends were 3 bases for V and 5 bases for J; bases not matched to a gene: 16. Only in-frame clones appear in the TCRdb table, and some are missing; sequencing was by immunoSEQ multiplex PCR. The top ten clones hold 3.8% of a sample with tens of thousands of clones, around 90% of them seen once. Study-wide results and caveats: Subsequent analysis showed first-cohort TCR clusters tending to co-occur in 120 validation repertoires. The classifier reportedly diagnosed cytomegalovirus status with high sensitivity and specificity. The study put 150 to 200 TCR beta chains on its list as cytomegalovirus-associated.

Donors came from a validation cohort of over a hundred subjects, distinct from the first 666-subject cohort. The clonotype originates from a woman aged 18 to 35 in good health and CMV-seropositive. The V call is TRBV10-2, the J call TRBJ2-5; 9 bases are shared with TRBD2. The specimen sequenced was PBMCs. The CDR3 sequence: CASSEIGLAGRKIETQYF. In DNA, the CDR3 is TGCGCCAGCAGTGAAATAGGTCTAGCGGGAAGGAAAATTGAGACCCAGTACTTC.